Listed below are T cell receptor beta chains from one sample, sequenced in a study of blood T cells in healthy people across ages. TCRdb reprocessed the 5' RACE reads with MiXCR, giving one entry per CDR3 protein. Altogether about 1.1 million distinct CDR3 sequences are present, more than 30% being singletons, with the ten largest covering less than 15%. Sequencing used blood. The receptors come from a man younger than 35 in good health. Both conserved end residues are part of each CDR3. The D gene is left open where the match is weak. Only some rows state a clone size, as once, few, many or a class for expanded clones.

-	17	-	TRBJ2-6	TRBV9	CASSPIRGFSGANVLTF	TGTGCCAGCAGCCCAATCAGGGGATTCTCTGGGGCCAACGTCCTGACTTTC
-	18	few	TRBJ2-3	TRBV28	CASRAVVVRDPPTDTQYF	TGTGCCAGCCGGGCCGTCGTCGTCCGGGACCCTCCCACAGATACGCAGTATTTT
-	14	-	TRBJ2-5	TRBV7-2	CASSSRQIQETQYF	TGTGCCAGCAGCTCACGACAGATACAAGAGACCCAGTACTTC
-	13	many	TRBJ2-3	TRBV29-1	CSVRHLYTDTQYF	TGCAGCGTTCGGCACCTATACACAGATACGCAGTATTTT
TRBD2	15	-	TRBJ2-1	TRBV5-1	CASSLQRGGQETQFF	TGCGCCAGCAGCTTACAACGGGGGGGCCAAGAGACCCAGTTCTTC
-	14	-	TRBJ1-6	TRBV9	CASSVGQGYSLLHF	TGTGCCAGCAGCGTGGGCCAGGGTTATTCACTCCTCCACTTT
-	15	-	TRBJ1-4	TRBV20-1	CSATPNWGKREKLFF	TGCAGTGCTACCCCAAACTGGGGGAAGAGGGAAAAACTGTTTTTT
TRBD1	13	-	TRBJ1-1	TRBV7-9	CATEGAMNTEAFF	TGTGCCACGGAGGGGGCTATGAACACTGAAGCTTTCTTT
-	18	-	TRBJ2-6	TRBV12-3/TRBV12-4	CASSLAPGRPSGANVLTF	TGTGCCAGCAGTTTAGCCCCCGGGAGACCCTCTGGGGCCAACGTCCTGACTTTC
TRBD2	18	-	TRBJ2-1	TRBV7-3	CASSLKGTSGRWYNEQFF	TGTGCCAGCAGCTTAAAAGGCACTAGCGGGAGGTGGTACAATGAGCAGTTCTTC
TRBD2	16	few	TRBJ2-1	TRBV7-3	CASSPLSSGTYNEQFF	TGTGCCAGCAGCCCCCTTTCTAGCGGTACTTACAATGAGCAGTTCTTC